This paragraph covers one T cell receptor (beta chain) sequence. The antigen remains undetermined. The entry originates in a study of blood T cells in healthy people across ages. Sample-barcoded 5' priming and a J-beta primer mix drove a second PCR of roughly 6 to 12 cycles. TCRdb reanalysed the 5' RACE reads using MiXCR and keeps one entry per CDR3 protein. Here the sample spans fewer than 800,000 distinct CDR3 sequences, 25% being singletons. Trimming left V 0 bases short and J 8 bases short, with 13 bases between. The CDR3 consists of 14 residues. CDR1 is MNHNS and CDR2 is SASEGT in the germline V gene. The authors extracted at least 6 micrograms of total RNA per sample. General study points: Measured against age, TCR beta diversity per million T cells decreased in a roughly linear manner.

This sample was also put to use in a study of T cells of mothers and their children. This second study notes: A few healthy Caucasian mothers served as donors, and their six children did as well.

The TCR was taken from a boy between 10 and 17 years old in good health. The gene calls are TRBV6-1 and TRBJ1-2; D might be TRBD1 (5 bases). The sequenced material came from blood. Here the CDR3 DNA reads TGTGCCAGCAGTGAAGCAACCAGGGCTAAAGGCTACACCTTC. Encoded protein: CASSEATRAKGYTF.